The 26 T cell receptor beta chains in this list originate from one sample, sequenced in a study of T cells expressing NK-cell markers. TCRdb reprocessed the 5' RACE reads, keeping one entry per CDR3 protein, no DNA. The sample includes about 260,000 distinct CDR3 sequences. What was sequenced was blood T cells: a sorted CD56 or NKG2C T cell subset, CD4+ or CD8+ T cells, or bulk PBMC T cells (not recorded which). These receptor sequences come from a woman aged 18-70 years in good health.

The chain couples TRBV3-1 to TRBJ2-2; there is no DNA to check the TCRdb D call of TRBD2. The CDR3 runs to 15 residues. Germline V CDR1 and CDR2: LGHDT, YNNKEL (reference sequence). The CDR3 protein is CASSQRVRAPGELFF.

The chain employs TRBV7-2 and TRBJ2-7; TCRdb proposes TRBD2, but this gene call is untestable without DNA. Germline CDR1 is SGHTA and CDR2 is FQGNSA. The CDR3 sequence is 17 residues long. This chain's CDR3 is CASSPQFSGSVSYEQYF.

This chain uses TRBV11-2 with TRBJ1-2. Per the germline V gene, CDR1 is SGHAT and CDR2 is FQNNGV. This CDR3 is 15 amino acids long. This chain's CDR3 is CASSPTERANYGYTF.

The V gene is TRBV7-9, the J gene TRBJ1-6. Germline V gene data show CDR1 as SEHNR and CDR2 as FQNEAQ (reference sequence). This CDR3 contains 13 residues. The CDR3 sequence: CASSAEGNSPLHF.

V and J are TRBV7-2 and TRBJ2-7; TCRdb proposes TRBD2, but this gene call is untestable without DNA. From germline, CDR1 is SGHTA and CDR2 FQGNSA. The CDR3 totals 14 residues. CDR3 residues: CASRWTGTSYEQYF.

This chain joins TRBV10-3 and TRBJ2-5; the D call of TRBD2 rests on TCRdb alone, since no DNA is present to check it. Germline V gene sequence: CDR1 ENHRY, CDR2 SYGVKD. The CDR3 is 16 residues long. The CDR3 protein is CAISPRVAGGQETQYF.

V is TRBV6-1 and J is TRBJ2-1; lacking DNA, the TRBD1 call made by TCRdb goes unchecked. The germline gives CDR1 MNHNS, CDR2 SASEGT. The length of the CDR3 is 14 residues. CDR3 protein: CASSDRPLTNEQFF.

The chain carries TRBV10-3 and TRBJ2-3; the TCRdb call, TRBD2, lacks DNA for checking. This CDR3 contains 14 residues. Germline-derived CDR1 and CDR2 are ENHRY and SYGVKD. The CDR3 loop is CAISEGGSPDTQYF.

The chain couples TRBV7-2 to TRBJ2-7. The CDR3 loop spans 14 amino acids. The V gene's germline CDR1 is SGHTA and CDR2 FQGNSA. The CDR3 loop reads CASSFGRSSYEQYF.

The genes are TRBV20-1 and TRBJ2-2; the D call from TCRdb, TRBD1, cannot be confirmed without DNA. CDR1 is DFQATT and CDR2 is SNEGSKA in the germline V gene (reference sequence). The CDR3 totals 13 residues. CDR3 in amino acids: CSATGRVTGELFF.

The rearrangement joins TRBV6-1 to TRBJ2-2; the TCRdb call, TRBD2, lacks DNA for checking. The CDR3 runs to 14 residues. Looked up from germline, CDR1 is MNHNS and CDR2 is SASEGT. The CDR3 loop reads CASRGGGLTGELFF.

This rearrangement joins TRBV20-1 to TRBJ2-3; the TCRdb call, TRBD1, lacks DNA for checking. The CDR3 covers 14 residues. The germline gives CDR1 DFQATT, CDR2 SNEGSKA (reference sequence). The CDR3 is CSARMAIPADTQYF.

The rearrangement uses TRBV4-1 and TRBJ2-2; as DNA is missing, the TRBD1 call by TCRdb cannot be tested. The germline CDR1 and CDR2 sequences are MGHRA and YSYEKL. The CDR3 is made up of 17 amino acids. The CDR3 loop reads CASSQAHRGTSGGELFF.

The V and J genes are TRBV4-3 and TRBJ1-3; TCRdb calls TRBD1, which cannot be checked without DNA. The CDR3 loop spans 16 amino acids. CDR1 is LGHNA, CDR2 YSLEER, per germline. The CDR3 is CASSQDTGGFGNTIYF.

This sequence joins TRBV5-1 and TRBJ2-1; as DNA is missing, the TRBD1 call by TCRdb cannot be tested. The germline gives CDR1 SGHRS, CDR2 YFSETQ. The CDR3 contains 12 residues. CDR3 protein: CASSLSDRGEFF.

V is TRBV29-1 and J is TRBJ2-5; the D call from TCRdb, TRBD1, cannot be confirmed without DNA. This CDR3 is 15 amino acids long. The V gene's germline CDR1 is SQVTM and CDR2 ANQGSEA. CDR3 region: CSVEDRQLYQETQYF.

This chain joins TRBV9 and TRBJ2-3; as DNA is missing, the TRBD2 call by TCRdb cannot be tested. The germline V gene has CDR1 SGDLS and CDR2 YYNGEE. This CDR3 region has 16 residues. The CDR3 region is CASSVASGGAKDTQYF.

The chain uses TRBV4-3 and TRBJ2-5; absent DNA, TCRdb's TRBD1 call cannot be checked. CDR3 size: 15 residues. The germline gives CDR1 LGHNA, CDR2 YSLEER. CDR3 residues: CASSRGTVSQETQYF.

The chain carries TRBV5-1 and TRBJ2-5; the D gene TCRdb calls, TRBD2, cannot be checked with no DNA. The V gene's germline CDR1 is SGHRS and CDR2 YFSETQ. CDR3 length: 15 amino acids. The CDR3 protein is CASSLGLALQETQYF. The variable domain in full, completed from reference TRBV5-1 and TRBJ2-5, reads KAGVTQTPRYLIKTRGQQVTLSCSPISGHRSVSWYQQTPGQGLQFLFEYFSETQRNKGNFPGRFSGRQFSNSRSEMNVSTLELGDSALYLCASSLGLALQETQYFGPGTRLLVL.

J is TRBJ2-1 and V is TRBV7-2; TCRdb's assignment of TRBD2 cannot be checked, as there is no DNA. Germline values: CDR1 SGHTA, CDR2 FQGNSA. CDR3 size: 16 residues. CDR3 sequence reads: CASSSRGSPNNNEQFF.

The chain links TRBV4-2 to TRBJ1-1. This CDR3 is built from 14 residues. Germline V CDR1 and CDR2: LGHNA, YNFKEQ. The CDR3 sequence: CASSQGPGITEAFF.

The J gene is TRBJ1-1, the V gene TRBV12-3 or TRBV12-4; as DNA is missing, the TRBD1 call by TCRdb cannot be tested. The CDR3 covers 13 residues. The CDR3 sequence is CASSYRGAGEAFF.

Here the CDR3 reads CSARVSSYNSPLHF. This chain connects TRBV20-1 to TRBJ1-6. Germline-derived CDR1 and CDR2 are DFQATT and SNEGSKA (reference sequence). The CDR3 is 14 amino acids.

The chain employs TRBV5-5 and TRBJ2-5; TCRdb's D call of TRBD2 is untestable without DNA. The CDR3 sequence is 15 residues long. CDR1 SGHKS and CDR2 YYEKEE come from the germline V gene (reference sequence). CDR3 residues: CASSFLGEYQETQYF.

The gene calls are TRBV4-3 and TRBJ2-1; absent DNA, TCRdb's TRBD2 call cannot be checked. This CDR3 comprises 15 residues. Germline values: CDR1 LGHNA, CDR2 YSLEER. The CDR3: CASSQPSGSVNEQFF.

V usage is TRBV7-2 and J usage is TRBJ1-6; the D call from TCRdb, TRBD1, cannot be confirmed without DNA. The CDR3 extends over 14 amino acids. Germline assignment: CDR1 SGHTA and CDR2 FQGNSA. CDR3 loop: CASSQDRWNSPLHF.